Listed here is a single TCR beta chain. The time point is: patch test 2, 6 weeks after DPC sensitization. The treatment here: therapeutic diphenylcyclopropenone sensitization with weekly scalp DPC. TCRdb processed the RACE reads anew with MiXCR; each CDR3 protein has one entry. The sample lists some 81,000 distinct CDR3 sequences; approximately 10% were seen once. These data originate in a study of human T cells and chemical hapten exposure. The germline gives CDR1 KGHDR, CDR2 SFDVKD. The CDR3 covers 15 residues. V shed 4 bases, J shed 7 bases, and the junction held 7 bases outside the gene matches. V and J are TRBV24-1 and TRBJ2-1, with 9 nucleotides matching TRBD1. The sequence derives from a man younger than 35 with alopecia areata. Some clones in this sample may be carry-over from other donors' samples. The source material was whole blood, sampled in connection with sensitization to the hapten diphenylcyclopropenone (DPC). The CDR3 region is CATSEPGTGSNEQFF. The CDR3 DNA follows: TGTGCCACCAGTGAACCCGGGACAGGGTCTAATGAGCAGTTCTTC.